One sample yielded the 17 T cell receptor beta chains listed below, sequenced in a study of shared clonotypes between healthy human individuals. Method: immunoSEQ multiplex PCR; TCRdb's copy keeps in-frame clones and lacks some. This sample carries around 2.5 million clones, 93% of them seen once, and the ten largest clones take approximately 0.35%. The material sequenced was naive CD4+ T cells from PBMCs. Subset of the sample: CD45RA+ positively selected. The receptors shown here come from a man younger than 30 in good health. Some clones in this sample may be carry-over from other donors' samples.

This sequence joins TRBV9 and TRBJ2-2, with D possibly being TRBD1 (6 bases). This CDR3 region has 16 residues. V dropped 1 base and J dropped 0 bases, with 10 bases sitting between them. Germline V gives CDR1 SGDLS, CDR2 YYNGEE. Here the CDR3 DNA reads TGTGCCAGCAGCGTAAGGAAGGGGGCGAACACCGGGGAGCTGTTTTTT. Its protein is CASSVRKGANTGELFF.

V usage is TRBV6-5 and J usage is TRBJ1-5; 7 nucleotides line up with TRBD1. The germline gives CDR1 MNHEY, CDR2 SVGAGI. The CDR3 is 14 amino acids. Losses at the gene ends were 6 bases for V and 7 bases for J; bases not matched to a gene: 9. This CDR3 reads CASSRQGSGQPQHF. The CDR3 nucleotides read TGTGCCAGCAGCCGACAGGGTTCCGGACAGCCCCAGCATTTT.

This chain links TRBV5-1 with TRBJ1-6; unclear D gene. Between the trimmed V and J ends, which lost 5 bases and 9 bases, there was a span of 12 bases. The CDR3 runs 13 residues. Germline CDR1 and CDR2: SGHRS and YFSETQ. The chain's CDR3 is CASSVKEGSPLHF. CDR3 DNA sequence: TGCGCCAGCAGTGTAAAGGAGGGTTCACCCCTCCACTTT.

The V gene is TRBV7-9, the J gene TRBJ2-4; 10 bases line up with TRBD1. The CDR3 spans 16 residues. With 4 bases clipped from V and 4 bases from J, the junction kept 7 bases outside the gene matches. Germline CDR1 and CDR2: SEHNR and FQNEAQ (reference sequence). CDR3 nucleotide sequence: TGTGCCAGCAGCTGGGGGGACAGGGGTCCAAAAAACATTCAGTACTTC. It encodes CASSWGDRGPKNIQYF.

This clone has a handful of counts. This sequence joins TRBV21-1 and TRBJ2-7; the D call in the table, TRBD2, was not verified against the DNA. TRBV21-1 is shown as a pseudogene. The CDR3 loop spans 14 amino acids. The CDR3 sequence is CASSKYPFPYEQYF. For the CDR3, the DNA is TGTGCCAGCAGCAAATATCCCTTTCCCTACGAGCAGTACTTC.

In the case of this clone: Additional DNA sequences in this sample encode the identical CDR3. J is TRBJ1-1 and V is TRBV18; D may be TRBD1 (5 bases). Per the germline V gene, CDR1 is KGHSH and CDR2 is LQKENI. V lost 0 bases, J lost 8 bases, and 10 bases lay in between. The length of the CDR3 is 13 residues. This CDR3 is CASSPPGRTEAFF. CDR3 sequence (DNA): TGTGCCAGCTCACCACCGGGGCGGACCGAAGCTTTCTTT.

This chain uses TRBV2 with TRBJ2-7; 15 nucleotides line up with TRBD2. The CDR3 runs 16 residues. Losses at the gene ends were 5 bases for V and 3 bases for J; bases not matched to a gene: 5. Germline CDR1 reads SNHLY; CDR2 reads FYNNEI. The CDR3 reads CASSPGLAGGDYEQYF. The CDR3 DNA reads TGTGCCAGCAGTCCGGGACTAGCGGGAGGAGACTACGAGCAGTACTTC.

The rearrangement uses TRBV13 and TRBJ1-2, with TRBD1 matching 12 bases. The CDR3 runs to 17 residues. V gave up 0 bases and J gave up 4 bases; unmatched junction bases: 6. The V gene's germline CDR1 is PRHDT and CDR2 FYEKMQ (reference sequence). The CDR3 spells CASSLGGTGGWGYGYTF. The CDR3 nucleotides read TGTGCCAGCAGCTTAGGCGGGACAGGGGGCTGGGGCTATGGCTACACCTTC.

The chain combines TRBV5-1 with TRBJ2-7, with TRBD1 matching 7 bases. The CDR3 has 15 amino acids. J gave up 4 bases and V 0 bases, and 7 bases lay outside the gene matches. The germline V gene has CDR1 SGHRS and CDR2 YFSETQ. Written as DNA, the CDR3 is TGCGCCAGCAGCTTGGTCCGGGACAGCCAATACGAGCAGTACTTC. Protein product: CASSLVRDSQYEQYF.

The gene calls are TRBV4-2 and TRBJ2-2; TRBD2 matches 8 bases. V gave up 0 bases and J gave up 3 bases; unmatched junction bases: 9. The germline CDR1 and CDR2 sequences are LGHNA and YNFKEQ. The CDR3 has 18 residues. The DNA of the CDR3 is TGTGCCAGCAGCCAAGACTTATCCCGGGAGGGATACACCGGGGAGCTGTTTTTT. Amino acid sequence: CASSQDLSREGYTGELFF.

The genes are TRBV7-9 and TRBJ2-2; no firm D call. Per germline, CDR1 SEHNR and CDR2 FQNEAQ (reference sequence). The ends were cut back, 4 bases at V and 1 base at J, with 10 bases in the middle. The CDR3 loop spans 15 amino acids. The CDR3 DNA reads TGTGCCAGCAGCTCACGAGTCAAGAACACCGGGGAGCTGTTTTTT. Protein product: CASSSRVKNTGELFF.

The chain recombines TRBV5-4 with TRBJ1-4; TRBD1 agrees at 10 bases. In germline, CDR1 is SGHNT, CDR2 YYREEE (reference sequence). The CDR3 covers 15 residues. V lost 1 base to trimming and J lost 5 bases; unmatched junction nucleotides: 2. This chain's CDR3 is CASSLRDRGNEKLFF. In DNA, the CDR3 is TGTGCCAGCAGCTTGAGGGACAGGGGCAATGAAAAACTGTTTTTT.

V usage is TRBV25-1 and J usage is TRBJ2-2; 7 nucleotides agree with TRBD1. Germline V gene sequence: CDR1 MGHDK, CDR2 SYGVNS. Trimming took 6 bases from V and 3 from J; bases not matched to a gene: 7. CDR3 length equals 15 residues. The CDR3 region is CASSQQGRYTGELFF. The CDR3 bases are TGTGCCAGCAGCCAACAGGGGCGGTACACCGGGGAGCTGTTTTTT.

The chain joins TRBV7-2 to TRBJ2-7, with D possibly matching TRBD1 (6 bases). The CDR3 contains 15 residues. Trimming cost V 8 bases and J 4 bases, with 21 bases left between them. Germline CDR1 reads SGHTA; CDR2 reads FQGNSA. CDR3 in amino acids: CASRRGQGLLYEQYF. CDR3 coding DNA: TGTGCCAGCCGCCGCGGGCAGGGGCTTCTTTACGAGCAGTACTTC.

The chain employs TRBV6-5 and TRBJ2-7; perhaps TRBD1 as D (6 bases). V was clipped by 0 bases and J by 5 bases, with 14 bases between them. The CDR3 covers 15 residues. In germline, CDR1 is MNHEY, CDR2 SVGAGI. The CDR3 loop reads CASSYSWQGWDEQYF. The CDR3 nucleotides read TGTGCCAGCAGTTACTCGTGGCAGGGGTGGGACGAGCAGTACTTC.

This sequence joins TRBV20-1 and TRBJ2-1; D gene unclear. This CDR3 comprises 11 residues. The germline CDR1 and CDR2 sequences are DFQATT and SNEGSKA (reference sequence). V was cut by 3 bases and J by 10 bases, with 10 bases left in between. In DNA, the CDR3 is TGCAGTGCTAGTCGCGAAACCGAGCAGTTCTTC. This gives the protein CSASRETEQFF.

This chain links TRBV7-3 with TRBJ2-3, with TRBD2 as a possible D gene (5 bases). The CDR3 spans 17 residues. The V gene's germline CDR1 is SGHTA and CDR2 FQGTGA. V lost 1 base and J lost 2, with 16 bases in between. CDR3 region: CASSLRAASGITDTQYF. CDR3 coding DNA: TGTGCCAGCAGCTTAAGGGCCGCGAGCGGAATCACAGATACGCAGTATTTT.